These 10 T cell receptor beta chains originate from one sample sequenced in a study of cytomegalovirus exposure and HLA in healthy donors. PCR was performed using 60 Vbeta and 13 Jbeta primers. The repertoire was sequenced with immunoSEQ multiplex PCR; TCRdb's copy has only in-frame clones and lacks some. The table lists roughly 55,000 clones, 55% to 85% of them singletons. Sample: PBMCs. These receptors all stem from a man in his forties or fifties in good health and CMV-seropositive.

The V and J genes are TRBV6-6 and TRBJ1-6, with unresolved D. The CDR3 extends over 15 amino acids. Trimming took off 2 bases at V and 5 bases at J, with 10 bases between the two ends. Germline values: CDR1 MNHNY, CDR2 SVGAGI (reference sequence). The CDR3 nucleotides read TGTGCCAGCAGTTACAGCGGTAATAATAATTCACCCCTCCACTTT. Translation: CASSYSGNNNSPLHF.

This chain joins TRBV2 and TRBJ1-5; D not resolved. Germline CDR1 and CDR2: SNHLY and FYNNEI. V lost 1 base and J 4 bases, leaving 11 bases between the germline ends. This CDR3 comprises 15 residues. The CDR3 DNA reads TGTGCCAGCAGTGAAGGTCGGGGAGAGAATCAGCCCCAGCATTTT. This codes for CASSEGRGENQPQHF.

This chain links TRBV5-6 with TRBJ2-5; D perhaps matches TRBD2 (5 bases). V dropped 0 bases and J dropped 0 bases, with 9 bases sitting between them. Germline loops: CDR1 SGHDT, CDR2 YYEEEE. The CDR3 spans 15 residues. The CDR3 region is CASSLAGVHQETQYF. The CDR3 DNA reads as TGTGCCAGCAGCTTGGCCGGGGTCCACCAAGAGACCCAGTACTTC.

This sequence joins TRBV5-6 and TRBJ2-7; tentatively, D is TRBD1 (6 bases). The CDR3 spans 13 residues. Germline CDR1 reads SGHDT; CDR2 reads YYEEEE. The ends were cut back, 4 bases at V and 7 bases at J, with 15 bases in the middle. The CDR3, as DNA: TGTGCCAGCAGCCAAACAGGGTATTGGGAGCAGTACTTC. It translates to CASSQTGYWEQYF.

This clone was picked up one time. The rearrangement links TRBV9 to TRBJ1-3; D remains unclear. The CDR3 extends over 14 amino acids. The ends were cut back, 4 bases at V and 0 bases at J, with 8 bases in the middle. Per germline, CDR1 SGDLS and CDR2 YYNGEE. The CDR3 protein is CASSPQDSGNTIYF. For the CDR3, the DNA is TGTGCCAGCAGCCCACAAGACTCTGGAAACACCATATATTTT.

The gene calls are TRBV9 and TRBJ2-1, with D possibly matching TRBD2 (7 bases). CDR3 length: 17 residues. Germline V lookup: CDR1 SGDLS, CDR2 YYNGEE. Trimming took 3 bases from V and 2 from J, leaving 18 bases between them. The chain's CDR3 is CASSGAGAALAYNEQFF. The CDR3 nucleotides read TGTGCCAGCAGCGGTGCGGGGGCCGCACTTGCCTACAATGAGCAGTTCTTC.

CDR3 loop: CASSASTGNGYTF. Here the CDR3 DNA reads TGTGCCAGTAGTGCGTCGACAGGGAACGGCTACACCTTC. J is TRBJ1-2 and V is TRBV19; 7 bases map to TRBD1. Germline trimming cut 5 bases from V and 8 bases from J; bases unmatched to any gene: 8. CDR3 size: 13 residues. Germline V gene lookup returns CDR1 LNHDA and CDR2 SQIVND (reference sequence). Complete variable domain (other parts from reference TRBV19 and TRBJ1-2): DGGITQSPKYLFRKEGQNVTLSCEQNLNHDAMYWYRQDPGQGLRLIYYSQIVNDFQKGDIAEGYSVSREKKESFPLTVTSAQKNPTAFYLCASSASTGNGYTFGSGTRLTVV.

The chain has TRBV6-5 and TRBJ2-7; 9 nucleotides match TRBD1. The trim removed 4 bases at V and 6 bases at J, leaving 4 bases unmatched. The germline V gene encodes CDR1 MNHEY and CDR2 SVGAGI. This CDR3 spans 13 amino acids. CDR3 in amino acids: CASSSPTGGEQYF. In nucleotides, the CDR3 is TGTGCCAGCAGTTCCCCGACAGGGGGCGAGCAGTACTTC.

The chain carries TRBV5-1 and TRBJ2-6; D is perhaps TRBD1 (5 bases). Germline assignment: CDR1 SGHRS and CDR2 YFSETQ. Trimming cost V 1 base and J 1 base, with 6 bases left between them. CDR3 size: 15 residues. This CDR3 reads CASSLRGSGANVLTF. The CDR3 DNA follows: TGCGCCAGCAGCTTGAGGGGTTCTGGGGCCAACGTCCTGACTTTC.

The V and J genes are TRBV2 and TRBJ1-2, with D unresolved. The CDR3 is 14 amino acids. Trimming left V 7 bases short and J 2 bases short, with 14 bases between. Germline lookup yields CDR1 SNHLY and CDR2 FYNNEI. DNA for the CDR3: TGTGCCAGCAAAAGAGTGGAACAGAACTATGGCTACACCTTC. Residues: CASKRVEQNYGYTF.